These 9 T cell receptor beta chains originate from one sample sequenced in a study of vaccination effects on CD4 cells after COVID-19. Their antigen targets remain unknown. Data came from immunoSEQ multiplex PCR; TCRdb stores just in-frame clones and leaves some out. The data show roughly 60,000 clones, with roughly two thirds seen just once and around 17% held by the top ten. Viral peptide pool expansion of antigen-specific CD4+ T cells preceded sequencing in the ViraFEST assay. Researchers isolated CD4+ T cells once approximately eleven days of culture had elapsed. Vaccine recipients, nucleocapsid antibody negative, had no prior SARS-CoV-2 infection. Specimen: CD4+ T cells from PBMCs cultured with SARS-CoV-2 spike peptides, collected before COVID-19 vaccination. These TCRs come from a human donor who received a COVID-19 vaccine.

V gene TRBV12-3 or TRBV12-4 combines with J gene TRBJ1-2; a possible D gene is TRBD1 (5 bases). This CDR3 contains 13 residues. The V and J ends lost 7 bases and 7 bases respectively, with 16 bases between them. In DNA form, the CDR3 reads TGTGCCAGCAAAACCAGGGCGTCGAGTGGCTACACCTTC. Translating gives CASKTRASSGYTF.

The chain uses TRBV5-1 and TRBJ2-5, with 7 nucleotides matching TRBD1. Per germline, CDR1 SGHRS and CDR2 YFSETQ. The CDR3 has 16 residues. V gave up 4 bases and J gave up 1 base; unmatched junction bases: 10. The CDR3 DNA is TGCGCCAGCAGCACACAGGGGTCTCTCCCCCAAGAGACCCAGTACTTC. This translates into CASSTQGSLPQETQYF.

The chain has TRBV25-1 and TRBJ2-2, with D maybe TRBD1 (5 bases). CDR1 and CDR2 (germline): MGHDK, SYGVNS. The CDR3 runs to 14 residues. V was pared by 3 bases and J by 5 bases, with 10 bases between. CDR3 nucleotides: TGTGCCAGCAGTGACGGCTACAGGACCGGGGAGCTGTTTTTT. It encodes CASSDGYRTGELFF.

This rearrangement joins TRBV6-5 to TRBJ2-7; no firm D call. V gave up 7 bases and J gave up 6 bases, with 10 bases separating them. The CDR3 covers 11 residues. Germline CDR1 and CDR2: MNHEY and SVGAGI. CDR3 DNA sequence: TGTGCCAGCAAGGAAGGTGGCGAGCAGTACTTC. Translating it yields CASKEGGEQYF.

Of note for this clone: Other DNA sequences in this specimen translate into the identical CDR3. The chain is built from TRBV5-1 and TRBJ1-6; D remains unclear. V shed 0 bases and J shed 5 bases, with 6 bases lying between them. Germline CDR1 reads SGHRS; CDR2 reads YFSETQ. The CDR3 consists of 14 residues. For the CDR3, the DNA is TGCGCCAGCAGCTTGGAAGGGAATAATTCACCCCTCCACTTT. Translated: CASSLEGNNSPLHF.

There are a few counts of this clone. This chain uses TRBV19 with TRBJ1-4; 7 positions match TRBD1. This CDR3 is 15 amino acids long. Germline trimming cut 6 bases from V and 8 bases from J; bases unmatched to any gene: 12. Germline V gives CDR1 LNHDA, CDR2 SQIVND (reference sequence). The CDR3 DNA reads TGTGCCAGTAGCTTGGACAGGAGCGGTTTCGAAAAACTGTTTTTT. Residues: CASSLDRSGFEKLFF.

J is TRBJ1-1 and V is TRBV12-5, with 10 bases lining up with TRBD1. The germline V gene has CDR1 LGHNT and CDR2 FRNRAP. V lost 6 bases, J lost 9 bases, and 7 bases stayed unmatched. This CDR3 is 13 amino acids long. The CDR3: CASGGQGPSQAFF. The DNA for the CDR3 is TGTGCTAGTGGGGGACAGGGGCCGTCGCAAGCTTTCTTT.

This clone was observed a handful of times. This chain links TRBV20-1 with TRBJ1-2; D might be TRBD1 (6 bases). Trimming took off 5 bases at V and 14 bases at J, with 12 bases between the two ends. The CDR3 has 9 residues. Germline V gene lookup returns CDR1 DFQATT and CDR2 SNEGSKA (reference sequence). CDR3 nucleotide sequence: TGCAGTGCTCCCTTGCAGGGGACCTTC. Protein: CSAPLQGTF.

The chain carries TRBV24-1 and TRBJ1-1; the D gene is possibly TRBD1 (5 bases). There are 14 residues in the CDR3. CDR1 is KGHDR, CDR2 SFDVKD, per germline. V lost 7 bases to trimming and J lost 3 bases, with 14 bases between them. CDR3: CATSGGHKDTEAFF. The CDR3 bases are TGTGCCACCAGCGGGGGTCACAAGGACACTGAAGCTTTCTTT.